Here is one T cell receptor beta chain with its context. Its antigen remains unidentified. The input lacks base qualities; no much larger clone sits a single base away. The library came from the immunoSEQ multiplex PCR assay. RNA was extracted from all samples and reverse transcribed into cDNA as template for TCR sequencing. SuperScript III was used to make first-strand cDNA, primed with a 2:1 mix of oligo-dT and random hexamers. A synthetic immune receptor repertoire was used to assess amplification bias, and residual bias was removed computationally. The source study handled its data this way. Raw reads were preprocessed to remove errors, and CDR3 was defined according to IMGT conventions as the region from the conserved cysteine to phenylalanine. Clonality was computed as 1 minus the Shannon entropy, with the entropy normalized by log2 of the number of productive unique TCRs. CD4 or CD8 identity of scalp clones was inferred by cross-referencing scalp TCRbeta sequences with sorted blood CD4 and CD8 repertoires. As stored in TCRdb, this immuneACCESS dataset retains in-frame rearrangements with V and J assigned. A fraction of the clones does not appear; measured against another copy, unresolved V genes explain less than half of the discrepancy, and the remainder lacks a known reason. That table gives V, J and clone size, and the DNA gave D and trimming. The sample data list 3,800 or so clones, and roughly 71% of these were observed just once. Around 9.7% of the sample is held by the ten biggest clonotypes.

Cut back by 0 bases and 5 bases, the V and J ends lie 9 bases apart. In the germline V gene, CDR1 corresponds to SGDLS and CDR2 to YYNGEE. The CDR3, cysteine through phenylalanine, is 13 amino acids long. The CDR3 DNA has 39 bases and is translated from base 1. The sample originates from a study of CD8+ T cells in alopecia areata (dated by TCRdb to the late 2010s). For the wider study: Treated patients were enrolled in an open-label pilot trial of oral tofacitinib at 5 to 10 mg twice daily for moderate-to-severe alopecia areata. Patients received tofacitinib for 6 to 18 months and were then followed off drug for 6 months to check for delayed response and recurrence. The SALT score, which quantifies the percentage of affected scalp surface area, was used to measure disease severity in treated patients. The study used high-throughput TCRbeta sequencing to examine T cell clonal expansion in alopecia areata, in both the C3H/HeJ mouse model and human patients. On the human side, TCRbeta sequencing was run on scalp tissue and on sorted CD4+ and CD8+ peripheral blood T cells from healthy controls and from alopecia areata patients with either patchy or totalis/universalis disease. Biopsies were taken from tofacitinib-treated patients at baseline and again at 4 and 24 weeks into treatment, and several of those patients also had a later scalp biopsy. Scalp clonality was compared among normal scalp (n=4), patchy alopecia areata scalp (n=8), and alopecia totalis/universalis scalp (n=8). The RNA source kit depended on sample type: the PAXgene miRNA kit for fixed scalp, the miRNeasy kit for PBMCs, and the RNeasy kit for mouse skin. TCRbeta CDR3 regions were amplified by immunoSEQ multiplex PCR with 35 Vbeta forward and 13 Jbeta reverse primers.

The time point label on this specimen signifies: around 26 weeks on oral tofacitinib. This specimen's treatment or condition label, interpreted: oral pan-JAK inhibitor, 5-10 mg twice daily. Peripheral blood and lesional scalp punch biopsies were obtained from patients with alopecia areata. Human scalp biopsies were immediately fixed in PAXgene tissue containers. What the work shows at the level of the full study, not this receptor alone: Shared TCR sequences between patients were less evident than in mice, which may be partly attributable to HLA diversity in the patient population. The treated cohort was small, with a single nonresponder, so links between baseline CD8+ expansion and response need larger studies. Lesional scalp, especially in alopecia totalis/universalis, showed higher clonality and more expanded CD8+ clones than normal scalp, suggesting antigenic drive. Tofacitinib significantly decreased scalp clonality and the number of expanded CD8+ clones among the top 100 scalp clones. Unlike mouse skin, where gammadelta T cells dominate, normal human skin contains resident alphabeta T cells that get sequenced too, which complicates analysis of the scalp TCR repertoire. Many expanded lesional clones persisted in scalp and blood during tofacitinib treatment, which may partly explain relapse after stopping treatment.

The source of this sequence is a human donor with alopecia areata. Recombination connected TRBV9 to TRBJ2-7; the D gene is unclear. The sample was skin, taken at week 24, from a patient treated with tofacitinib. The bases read TGTGCCAGCAGCGTAGAAGGGCTCCACGAGCAGTACTTC. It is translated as CASSVEGLHEQYF.